This T cell receptor (beta chain) comes out of a study of shared clonotypes between healthy human individuals. Sequenced by immunoSEQ multiplex PCR; TCRdb stores in-frame clones only, minus some. The data show roughly 410,000 clones, with approximately 97% seen just once and about 0.32% held by the top ten. CDR3 length: 15 residues. Germline V gene lookup returns CDR1 SEHNR and CDR2 FQNEAQ (reference sequence). The trim removed 1 base at V and 5 bases at J, leaving 6 bases unmatched. The source is a man aged 25-40 years in good health. Sequences were obtained from memory CD8+ T cells sorted from blood. Subset specified: CD45RO+ cells pooled with CCR7-negative TemRA cells. The chain links TRBV7-9 to TRBJ2-7; TRBD1 matches 9 bases. CDR3: CASSLDTGGIHEQYF. DNA of the CDR3: TGTGCCAGCAGCTTAGATACAGGGGGCATCCACGAGCAGTACTTC.